Below are 14 T cell receptor beta chains sequenced from a single sample in a study of T cells in Graves' hyperthyroidism and ophthalmopathy. The source material, RNA transcripts, was used to amplify TCR beta CDR3 regions. RT-PCR in the first round (using the HTBI primer set) targeted the TCR CDR3. Each CDR3 protein gets one entry after TCRdb re-called the multiplex PCR reads with MiXCR. Among hundreds of thousands of distinct CDR3 sequences, less than 25% were seen once, and the ten largest hold approximately 30%. The sample comprised blood. The receptors here all came from a man aged 25 to 40 with Graves' ophthalmopathy.

This clonotype showed up just a few times. This chain links TRBV12-3 or TRBV12-4 with TRBJ2-1; 10 bases are a match to TRBD2. The CDR3 has 16 residues. V was clipped by 7 bases and J by 6 bases; unmatched bases: 12. The CDR3 coding sequence is TGTGCCAGCAAGGCTAGCGGGAGTGGATTTGTCAATGAGCAGTTCTTC. This gives the protein CASKASGSGFVNEQFF.

In its sample, this clonotype was seen many times. The CDR3 DNA is TGTGCCAGCAGAAAAACAGGGAGAGGTGTTTACACTGAAGCTTTCTTT. Amino acids: CASRKTGRGVYTEAFF. The chain combines TRBV28 with TRBJ1-1; tentative D call: TRBD1 (6 bases). The germline gives CDR1 MDHEN, CDR2 SYDVKM. The CDR3 consists of 16 residues. With 6 bases removed from V and 3 bases from J, the gap between germline ends came to 20 bases.

This clonotype showed up just a few times. This chain connects TRBV28 to TRBJ1-4; TRBD1 is a possible D gene (6 bases). The CDR3 extends over 13 amino acids. Germline loops: CDR1 MDHEN, CDR2 SYDVKM. The V end was cut by 6 bases, the J end by 7 bases, with 12 bases between. CDR3 in amino acids: CASRGQGSEKLFF. For the CDR3, the DNA is TGTGCCAGCAGGGGGCAGGGGAGTGAAAAACTGTTTTTT.

This clonotype was recorded at least ten times. The CDR3 loop reads CAWGRDQETQYF. CDR3 coding DNA: TGTGCCTGGGGCCGTGACCAAGAGACCCAGTACTTC. The rearrangement uses TRBV30 and TRBJ2-5; D is unresolved. The CDR3 runs 12 residues. Germline CDR1 and CDR2: GTSNPN and SVGIG (reference sequence). Deletions cut 5 bases from V and 0 bases from J, with 7 bases between.

The J gene is TRBJ1-1, the V gene TRBV20-1, with a possible D match to TRBD1 (5 bases). The CDR3 is 13 residues long. The germline V gene encodes CDR1 DFQATT and CDR2 SNEGSKA (reference sequence). The ends were cut back, 6 bases at V and 2 bases at J, with 13 bases in the middle. The CDR3 sequence: CSARRGQNTEAFF. CDR3 nucleotide sequence: TGCAGTGCCCGGAGGGGTCAAAACACTGAAGCTTTCTTT.

Notes on this clonotype: A clone one base away is much larger, so this may be a read error. The chain employs TRBV2 and TRBJ1-5; D is possibly TRBD1 (5 bases). CDR3 length equals 13 residues. Germline CDR1 is SNHLY and CDR2 is FYNNEI. The CDR3 DNA sequence: TGTGCCAGCAGGTGGGGGGAGAATCAGCCCCAGCAGTTT. Protein product: CASRWGENQPQQF.

This rearrangement joins TRBV9 to TRBJ2-2; 7 bases fit TRBD1. V lost 3 bases and J lost 3; bases outside the gene matches: 8. The CDR3 has 16 amino acids. Germline V gene lookup returns CDR1 SGDLS and CDR2 YYNGEE. Here the CDR3 reads CASSALTGQHTGELFF. The DNA of the CDR3 is TGTGCCAGCAGCGCCCTAACGGGACAGCACACCGGGGAGCTGTTTTTT.

This clonotype was seen more than once but under ten times. The genes are TRBV5-1 and TRBJ2-2; D call uncertain. The ends were cut back, 1 base at V and 9 bases at J, with 7 bases in the middle. The CDR3 spans 12 residues. CDR1 and CDR2 (germline): SGHRS, YFSETQ. The CDR3 loop reads CASSLTERELFF. CDR3 DNA sequence: TGCGCCAGCAGCTTGACCGAAAGGGAGCTGTTTTTT.

In this sample, this clonotype turned up a few times. The chain joins TRBV28 to TRBJ2-5; perhaps D is TRBD1 or TRBD2 (5 bases each). V lost 4 bases to trimming and J lost 5 bases, with 14 bases between them. The germline V gene encodes CDR1 MDHEN and CDR2 SYDVKM. The CDR3 length is 14 residues. DNA of the CDR3: TGTGCCAGCAGTTGGGACGGGCTGGGGGAGACCCAGTACTTC. Translating gives CASSWDGLGETQYF.

This clonotype was observed many times. The chain uses TRBV3-1 and TRBJ1-4, with unresolved D. Trimming removed 3 bases at V and 5 bases at J, with 10 bases between. The CDR3 extends over 14 amino acids. Germline CDR1 and CDR2: LGHDT and YNNKEL (reference sequence). In DNA, the CDR3 is TGTGCCAGCAGCCAGGGCAGGATAAATGAAAAACTGTTTTTT. This codes for CASSQGRINEKLFF.

About this clonotype itself: This may be a read error, as it is one base from a much larger clone. The CDR3 DNA reads TGTGCCAGCAGCATAATTAGCGTTAGCACAGATACGCAGTATTTT. Residues: CASSIISVSTDTQYF. The chain has TRBV7-8 and TRBJ2-3, with D perhaps TRBD2 (5 bases). This CDR3 spans 15 amino acids. Germline-derived CDR1 and CDR2 are SGHVS and FQNEAQ. Trimming removed 5 bases at V and 0 bases at J, with 12 bases between.

This clonotype showed up many times. The gene calls are TRBV28 and TRBJ1-2; D remains ambiguous. This CDR3 has 12 residues. Trimming stripped 3 bases from V and 5 bases from J, with 7 bases between. Germline CDR1 reads MDHEN; CDR2 reads SYDVKM. Written as DNA, the CDR3 is TGTGCCAGCAGTTTGGTGGGGTATGGCTACACCTTC. This codes for CASSLVGYGYTF.

Points on this clonotype: Possible read error: a much larger clone is one base away. This chain connects TRBV30 to TRBJ2-1, with D maybe TRBD1 (6 bases). Germline CDR1 GTSNPN, CDR2 SVGIG (reference sequence). This CDR3 region has 14 residues. The chain's CDR3 is CVWKDSWALNEQFF. The CDR3 DNA is TGTGTCTGGAAGGACAGCTGGGCTCTCAATGAGCAGTTCTTC. Supplemented by reference TRBV30 and TRBJ2-1, the full variable domain reads SQTIHQWPATLVQPVGSPLSLECTVEGTSNPNLYWYRQAAGRGLQLLFYSVGIGQISSEVPQNLSASRPQDRQFILSSKKLLLSDSGFYLCVWKDSWALNEQFFGPGTRLTVL.

In its sample, this clonotype was seen many times. The V gene is TRBV20-1, the J gene TRBJ1-1; TRBD1 is a possible D gene (5 bases). In germline, CDR1 is DFQATT, CDR2 SNEGSKA (reference sequence). Trimming left V 7 bases short and J 1 base short, with 22 bases between. CDR3 size: 16 residues. In nucleotides, the CDR3 is TGCAGTGACCAGGTGGCCGGGGGGAGGCGGAACACTGAAGCTTTCTTT. It codes for CSDQVAGGRRNTEAFF.